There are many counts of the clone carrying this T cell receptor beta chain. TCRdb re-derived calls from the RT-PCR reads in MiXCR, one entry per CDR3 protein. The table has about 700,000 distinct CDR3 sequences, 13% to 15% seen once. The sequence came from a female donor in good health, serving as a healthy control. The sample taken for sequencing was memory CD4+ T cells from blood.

The CDR3 nucleotides are TGCGCCAGCAGTCGCGTAGCGGGAGGAGGGAATGAGCAGTTCTTC. Protein: CASSRVAGGGNEQFF. The chain has TRBV5-1 and TRBJ2-1; TRBD2 matches 10 bases. Germline trimming cut 5 bases from V and 7 bases from J; bases unmatched to any gene: 9. Germline V gene sequence: CDR1 SGHRS, CDR2 YFSETQ. The CDR3 runs to 15 residues.